Listed below are T cell receptor beta chains from one sample, sequenced in a study of shared clonotypes between healthy human individuals. TCRdb's table, derived via immunoSEQ multiplex PCR, lists solely in-frame clones and lacks some. The repertoire holds a few million clones, with about 92% as singletons. The sample taken for sequencing was naive CD4+ T cells sorted from blood. These receptors were collected from a man aged 18 to 35 in good health. CDR3s include the opening cysteine and the closing phenylalanine or tryptophan. A D gene is named only where the DNA matches it firmly. Clone size is shown for a subset of rows, as once, few, many or a class of expanded clone.

D,J,size,V,CDR3,DNA
NA,TRBJ1-1,NA,TRBV5-3,CARSLVVGSGEAFF,TGTGCCAGAAGCTTGGTTGTGGGGAGTGGTGAAGCTTTCTTT
NA,TRBJ1-2,NA,TRBV14,CASSQDYRGGYTF,TGTGCCAGCAGCCAAGATTATAGAGGGGGCTACACCTTC
NA,TRBJ2-1,NA,TRBV7-9,CARTSGYSYNEQFF,TGTGCCAGAACAAGCGGTTACTCCTACAATGAGCAGTTCTTC
NA,TRBJ2-7,NA,TRBV20-1,CSAGPGYEQYF,TGCAGTGCAGGGCCGGGCTACGAGCAGTACTTC
TRBD1,TRBJ2-7,NA,TRBV7-2,CASSAGTGILLSSYEQYF,TGTGCCAGCTCCGCCGGGACAGGCATTTTATTAAGCTCCTACGAGCAGTACTTC
NA,TRBJ2-1,NA,TRBV7-8,CASSFSTLEQFF,TGTGCCAGCAGCTTCAGTACCCTTGAGCAGTTCTTC
NA,TRBJ1-1,NA,TRBV11-2,CASSLRPGQSNTEAFF,TGTGCCAGCAGCCTAAGGCCCGGACAGTCTAACACTGAAGCTTTCTTT
NA,TRBJ1-4,NA,TRBV10-3,CAISGSTGEKLFF,TGTGCCATCAGTGGGAGTACTGGGGAAAAACTGTTTTTT
TRBD1,TRBJ1-2,NA,TRBV6-5,CASSRSGGVYGYTF,TGTGCCAGCAGTCGTTCAGGGGGCGTCTATGGCTACACCTTC
TRBD1,TRBJ2-1,once,TRBV11-2,CASSPSKADRDYNEQFF,TGTGCCAGCAGCCCCTCGAAAGCGGACAGGGATTACAATGAGCAGTTCTTC
NA,TRBJ2-7,NA,TRBV18,CASSPGSSGYEQYF,TGTGCCAGCTCACCGGGCAGTAGCGGATACGAGCAGTACTTC
NA,TRBJ2-3,NA,TRBV5-1,CASSPGDGHTDTQYF,TGCGCCAGCAGCCCAGGGGATGGGCACACAGATACGCAGTATTTT
NA,TRBJ1-1,NA,TRBV5-6,CASSLDGDTEAFF,TGTGCCAGCAGCTTGGACGGGGACACTGAAGCTTTCTTT
TRBD1,TRBJ2-7,NA,TRBV30,CACDRGQSYEQYF,TGTGCCTGTGACAGGGGGCAGTCCTACGAGCAGTACTTC
NA,TRBJ2-4,NA,TRBV19,CASGDGALAKNIQYF,TGTGCCAGTGGAGACGGAGCTCTAGCCAAAAACATTCAGTACTTC
NA,TRBJ2-1,once,TRBV18,CASSPEMDNEQFF,TGTGCCAGCTCACCCGAGATGGACAATGAGCAGTTCTTC
TRBD2,TRBJ2-1,once,TRBV11-2,CASSPERGAYNEQFF,TGTGCCAGCAGCCCAGAGCGGGGGGCCTACAATGAGCAGTTCTTC
NA,TRBJ1-1,NA,TRBV5-1,CASSSGTTTTEAFF,TGCGCCAGCAGCTCCGGGACCACTACCACTGAAGCTTTCTTT
NA,TRBJ1-6,NA,TRBV5-6,CASSSGGFNSPLHF,TGTGCCAGCAGCTCGGGAGGGTTTAATTCACCCCTCCACTTT
TRBD1,TRBJ2-7,NA,TRBV19,CASSLPGQGAHEQYF,TGTGCCAGTAGTCTACCGGGACAGGGTGCCCACGAGCAGTACTTC
NA,TRBJ2-1,NA,TRBV7-2,CASSSRDLNEQFF,TGTGCCAGCAGCTCCCGGGATCTCAATGAGCAGTTCTTC
TRBD1,TRBJ1-1,NA,TRBV6-5,CASSYTTGTTEAFF,TGTGCCAGCAGTTATACGACAGGGACGACTGAAGCTTTCTTT
TRBD1,TRBJ1-1,NA,TRBV6-5,CASRNTGGTFF,TGTGCCAGCAGGAACACAGGGGGAACTTTCTTT
NA,TRBJ1-1,NA,TRBV18,CASSPPVGSEAFF,TGTGCCAGCTCACCACCGGTGGGATCGGAAGCTTTCTTT
NA,TRBJ2-2,NA,TRBV7-9,CASSLGLAGTGELFF,TGTGCCAGCAGCTTGGGGCTAGCTGGTACCGGGGAGCTGTTTTTT
NA,TRBJ1-5,NA,TRBV7-2,CASSLWGGASSNQPQHF,TGTGCCAGCAGCTTATGGGGGGGCGCTTCTAGCAATCAGCCCCAGCATTTT
NA,TRBJ2-5,NA,TRBV6-6,CASTPPTGLQETQYF,TGTGCCAGCACCCCTCCCACAGGTCTCCAAGAGACCCAGTACTTC
TRBD1,TRBJ1-2,NA,TRBV19,CATAPGQVNYGYTF,TGTGCCACCGCACCGGGACAGGTGAACTATGGCTACACCTTC
NA,TRBJ1-3,NA,TRBV7-2,CASSVERGNTIYF,TGTGCCAGCAGCGTAGAGCGTGGAAACACCATATATTTT
NA,TRBJ1-1,NA,TRBV5-1,CASSSQGWTNTEAFF,TGCGCCAGCAGCTCACAGGGTTGGACGAACACTGAAGCTTTCTTT
NA,TRBJ2-1,NA,TRBV12-1,CASSLRQQGFHEQFF,TGTGCCAGCAGCTTGCGTCAGCAGGGGTTCCATGAGCAGTTCTTC
TRBD2,TRBJ2-2,few,TRBV30,CAWSAGGLELFF,TGTGCCTGGAGTGCGGGGGGGCTGGAGCTGTTTTTT
NA,TRBJ1-2,NA,TRBV30,CAWSHNPAGRGEGYTF,TGTGCCTGGAGCCACAACCCCGCCGGTCGGGGTGAGGGCTACACCTTC
NA,TRBJ1-2,NA,TRBV5-5,CASSQGYGYTF,TGTGCCAGCAGCCAGGGGTATGGCTACACCTTC
NA,TRBJ1-1,NA,TRBV6-6,CASSANTEAFF,TGTGCCAGCAGCGCGAACACTGAAGCTTTCTTT
TRBD2,TRBJ2-2,once,TRBV7-2,CASSFGSGSNTGELFF,TGTGCCAGCAGCTTTGGGAGCGGGAGTAACACCGGGGAGCTGTTTTTT
NA,TRBJ2-7,once,TRBV28,CASGRGWEQYF,TGTGCCAGCGGTCGGGGCTGGGAGCAGTACTTC